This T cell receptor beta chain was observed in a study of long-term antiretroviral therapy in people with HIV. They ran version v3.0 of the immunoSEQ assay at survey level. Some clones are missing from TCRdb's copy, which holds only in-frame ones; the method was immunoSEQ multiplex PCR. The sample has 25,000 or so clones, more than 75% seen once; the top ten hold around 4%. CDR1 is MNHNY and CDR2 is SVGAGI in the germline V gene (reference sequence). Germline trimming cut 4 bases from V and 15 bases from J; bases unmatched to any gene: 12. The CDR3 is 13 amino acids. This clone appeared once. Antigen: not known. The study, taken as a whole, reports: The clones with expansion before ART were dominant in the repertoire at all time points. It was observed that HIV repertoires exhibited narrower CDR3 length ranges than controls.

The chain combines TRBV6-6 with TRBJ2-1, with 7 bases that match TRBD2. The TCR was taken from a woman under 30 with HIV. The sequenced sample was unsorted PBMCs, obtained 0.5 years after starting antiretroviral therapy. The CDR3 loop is CASSSLGEGRLFF. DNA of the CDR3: TGTGCCAGCAGTTCCCTGGGGGAGGGCCGCCTGTTCTTC.